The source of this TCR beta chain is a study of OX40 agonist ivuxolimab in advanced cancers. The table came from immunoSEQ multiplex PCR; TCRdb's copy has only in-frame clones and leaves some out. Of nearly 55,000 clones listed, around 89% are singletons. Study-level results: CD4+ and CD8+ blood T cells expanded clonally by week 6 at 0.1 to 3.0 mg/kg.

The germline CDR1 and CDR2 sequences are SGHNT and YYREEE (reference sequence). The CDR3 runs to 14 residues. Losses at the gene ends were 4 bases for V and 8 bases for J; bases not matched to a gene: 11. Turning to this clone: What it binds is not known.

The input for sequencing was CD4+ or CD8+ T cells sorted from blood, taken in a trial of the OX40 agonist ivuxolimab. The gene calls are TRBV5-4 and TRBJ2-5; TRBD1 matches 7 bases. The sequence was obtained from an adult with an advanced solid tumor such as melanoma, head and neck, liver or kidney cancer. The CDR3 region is CASSPGTEKRTQYF. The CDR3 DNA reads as TGTGCCAGCAGCCCCGGGACAGAGAAGAGAACCCAGTACTTC.